The 26 T cell receptor beta chains listed next were all sequenced from one sample in a study of blood T cells in healthy people across ages. A J-beta primer mix and a sample-barcoded 5' primer were used in a second PCR of roughly 7 to 12 cycles. TCRdb used MiXCR to reprocess the 5' RACE reads, holding one entry per CDR3 protein. Of around 1,800,000 distinct CDR3 sequences detected, 39% appear once; the ten largest clones hold around 23%. The sequenced material came from blood. These receptors were collected from a human donor in good health.

The rearrangement joins TRBV21-1 to TRBJ2-4; the DNA was not compared with TRBD1, the D call given in the table. The J call may be in error: the DNA end matches TRBJ2-7 better. TRBV21-1 is recorded as a pseudogene. CDR3 length: 16 amino acids. The CDR3 spells CASSKAEGQGLYEQYF. CDR3 in DNA: TGTGCCAGCAGCAAGGCCGAGGGACAGGGGTTGTACGAGCAGTACTTC.

The rearrangement joins TRBV12-3 or TRBV12-4 to TRBJ1-1; 9 positions agree with TRBD1. Unmatched junction bases numbered 9, after V lost 7 bases and J lost 6 bases. This CDR3 has 14 residues. This chain's CDR3 is CASMWDRDRSEAFF. The CDR3 nucleotides read TGTGCCAGCATGTGGGACAGGGATAGATCTGAAGCTTTCTTT.

The genes are TRBV11-2 and TRBJ1-2, with D uncertain. This CDR3 comprises 13 residues. Germline V CDR1 and CDR2: SGHAT, FQNNGV. The V gene lost 3 bases and the J gene lost 2 bases, with 7 bases spanning the gap. The CDR3 region is CASSFTINYGYTF. The CDR3 DNA sequence: TGTGCCAGCAGCTTCACCATAAACTATGGCTACACCTTC.

The chain employs TRBV20-1 and TRBJ1-5; D is ambiguous. CDR3 length equals 15 residues. The ends were cut back, 4 bases at V and 0 bases at J, with 13 bases in the middle. Germline V lookup: CDR1 DFQATT, CDR2 SNEGSKA (reference sequence). CDR3 DNA sequence: TGCAGTGCTATAAACCGGGTCCTTAGCAATCAGCCCCAGCATTTT. This encodes CSAINRVLSNQPQHF.

The chain is built from TRBV4-2 and TRBJ2-5, with D possibly TRBD2 on 6 matching bases. V lost 1 base and J lost 1, with 19 bases in between. The CDR3 sequence is 18 residues long. Germline V lookup: CDR1 LGHNA, CDR2 YNFKEQ. In DNA form, the CDR3 reads TGTGCCAGCAGCCAAGTGAGGGGCTCCGGGACTGCCCAAGAGACCCAGTACTTC. This codes for CASSQVRGSGTAQETQYF.

V and J are TRBV29-1 and TRBJ2-1, with a weak D call TRBD1 (6 bases). CDR1 and CDR2 from the germline V gene are SQVTM and ANQGSEA. V was pared by 3 bases and J by 6 bases, with 15 bases between. This CDR3 region has 14 residues. The CDR3 DNA reads TGCAGCGTTGATCGCTTTTACAGGGTCAATGAGCAGTTCTTC. Its translation: CSVDRFYRVNEQFF.

This rearrangement joins TRBV20-1 to TRBJ2-1; the D gene could be TRBD1 or TRBD2 (5 bases each). Per the germline V gene, CDR1 is DFQATT and CDR2 is SNEGSKA (reference sequence). V lost 3 bases and J 2 bases, leaving 8 bases between the germline ends. CDR3 length: 13 amino acids. The CDR3 protein is CSARGRAYNEQFF. The CDR3 DNA reads as TGCAGTGCTAGGGGGCGGGCCTACAATGAGCAGTTCTTC.

The chain has TRBV6-6 and TRBJ2-7; D remains unclear. The germline CDR1 and CDR2 sequences are MNHNY and SVGAGI (reference sequence). V was clipped by 10 bases and J by 4 bases, with 14 bases between them. The CDR3 extends over 12 amino acids. The chain's CDR3 is CATAADRYEQYF. In DNA, the CDR3 is TGTGCCACTGCGGCAGATCGTTACGAGCAGTACTTC.

This clonotype was seen a handful of times. The rearrangement joins TRBV7-9 to TRBJ2-3; D remains unclear. The germline V gene encodes CDR1 SEHNR and CDR2 FQNEAQ (reference sequence). This CDR3 contains 13 residues. Deletions cut 10 bases from V and 1 base from J, with 12 bases between. CDR3 sequence (DNA): TGTGCCACACGGCAGGTTCGCACAGATACGCAGTATTTT. Amino acids: CATRQVRTDTQYF.

This clonotype showed up just a few times. The DNA for the CDR3 is TGCGCCAGCAGAAGAGGAGGGTTCGATGAAAAACTGTTTTTT. It specifies CASRRGGFDEKLFF. The V call is TRBV5-1, the J call TRBJ1-4; D uncertain. The CDR3 consists of 14 residues. Looked up from germline, CDR1 is SGHRS and CDR2 is YFSETQ. V was shortened by 5 bases and J by 6 bases, with 14 bases between the two germline ends. Full variable domain (outside the CDR3, taken from reference TRBV5-1 and TRBJ1-4): KAGVTQTPRYLIKTRGQQVTLSCSPISGHRSVSWYQQTPGQGLQFLFEYFSETQRNKGNFPGRFSGRQFSNSRSEMNVSTLELGDSALYLCASRRGGFDEKLFFGSGTQLSVL.

This clonotype was observed a few times. J is TRBJ2-5 and V is TRBV5-6; no clear D. Per the germline V gene, CDR1 is SGHDT and CDR2 is YYEEEE. The CDR3 consists of 14 residues. V dropped 4 bases and J dropped 2 bases, with 12 bases sitting between them. CDR3 residues: CASSLSPRQETQYF. CDR3 coding DNA: TGTGCCAGCAGCCTGAGTCCTAGGCAAGAGACCCAGTACTTC.

The chain carries TRBV15 and TRBJ2-1; D uncertain. The ends were cut back, 1 base at V and 6 bases at J, with 7 bases in the middle. CDR1 and CDR2 from the germline V gene are LNHNV and YYDKDF (reference sequence). This CDR3 is built from 13 residues. The CDR3 nucleotides are TGTGCCACCAGCAGAGGCGTTTGCAATGAGCAGTTCTTC. Amino acids: CATSRGVCNEQFF.

This clonotype has only a few counts. This rearrangement joins TRBV12-3 or TRBV12-4 to TRBJ1-2, with TRBD1 as a possible D gene (5 bases). The CDR3 extends over 15 amino acids. Deletions cut 4 bases from V and 4 bases from J, with 16 bases between. The CDR3 here is CASSSRQISSYGYTF. The DNA for the CDR3 is TGTGCCAGCAGTTCTCGACAGATAAGCAGCTATGGCTACACCTTC.

The rearrangement joins TRBV5-1 to TRBJ2-2; 8 bases agree with TRBD1. With V trimmed by 4 bases and J by 4 bases, 6 bases remained unmatched. CDR1 is SGHRS, CDR2 YFSETQ, per germline. The CDR3 spans 15 residues. CDR3 sequence (DNA): TGCGCCAGCAGCCCGGACAGGGACCTCACCGGGGAGCTGTTTTTT. Encoded protein: CASSPDRDLTGELFF.

The chain carries TRBV4-3 and TRBJ2-3, with TRBD2 matching over 7 bases. Germline assignment: CDR1 LGHNA and CDR2 YSLEER. CDR3 length: 15 amino acids. Trimming at V came to 0 bases and at J to 5 bases, leaving 5 bases not matched to a gene. For the CDR3, the DNA is TGCGCCAGCAGCCAAGATCCAGCGGGGTTAGATACGCAGTATTTT. Encoded protein: CASSQDPAGLDTQYF.

This clonotype was recorded a few times. The chain joins TRBV5-5 to TRBJ2-7; perhaps D is TRBD1 or TRBD2 (6 bases each). The V and J ends lost 7 bases and 3 bases respectively, with 11 bases between them. CDR1 and CDR2 from the germline V gene are SGHKS and YYEKEE (reference sequence). This CDR3 is built from 12 residues. The CDR3 protein is CASGGGFYEQYF. DNA of the CDR3: TGTGCCAGCGGAGGGGGATTCTACGAGCAGTACTTC. Full variable domain (outside the CDR3, taken from reference TRBV5-5 and TRBJ2-7): DAGVTQSPTHLIKTRGQQVTLRCSPISGHKSVSWYQQVLGQGPQFIFQYYEKEERGRGNFPDRFSARQFPNYSSELNVNALLLGDSALYLCASGGGFYEQYFGPGTRLTVT.

This clonotype occurred many times. V usage is TRBV20-1 and J usage is TRBJ2-5, with unresolved D. V was pared by 5 bases and J by 1 base, with 11 bases between. The CDR3 loop spans 13 amino acids. Germline CDR1 and CDR2: DFQATT and SNEGSKA (reference sequence). The CDR3 nucleotides read TGCAGTGCTGGCCCCCGTGCCCAAGAGACCCAGTACTTC. Protein sequence: CSAGPRAQETQYF.

The sample holds a few counts of this clonotype. This chain uses TRBV4-1 with TRBJ2-5, with 10 bases that match TRBD2. CDR1 is MGHRA and CDR2 is YSYEKL in the germline V gene. V trimming: 4 bases; J trimming: 5 bases; junction bases outside the gene matches: 16. CDR3 length: 18 residues. CDR3 in amino acids: CASSPRTSGVPGEETQYF. The DNA of the CDR3 is TGCGCCAGCAGCCCACGCACTAGCGGGGTCCCGGGAGAGGAGACCCAGTACTTC.

The V gene is TRBV5-1, the J gene TRBJ2-4; TRBD1 matches at 8 bases. Judging by the DNA end, TRBJ2-7 fits better; the J call may be wrong. This CDR3 is built from 14 residues. CDR1 is SGHRS and CDR2 is YFSETQ in the germline V gene. The CDR3 reads CASTSRTGPYEQYF. CDR3 DNA sequence: TGCGCCAGCACCTCTCGGACAGGGCCCTACGAGCAGTACTTC.

The chain combines TRBV27 with TRBJ2-1; 10 bases fit TRBD1. CDR3 length: 14 amino acids. The ends lost 10 bases at V and 8 bases at J; junction bases unmatched: 11. Germline CDR1 and CDR2: MNHEY and SMNVEV (reference sequence). CDR3 loop: CAMPGQGRMDEQFF. Written as DNA, the CDR3 is TGTGCCATGCCGGGACAGGGGAGGATGGATGAGCAGTTCTTC.

This clonotype was recorded only once. The chain recombines TRBV5-6 with TRBJ2-3; D not resolved. Trimming took off 3 bases at V and 4 bases at J, with 9 bases between the two ends. CDR3 size: 13 residues. Germline V gene data show CDR1 as SGHDT and CDR2 as YYEEEE. The CDR3 DNA reads as TGTGCCAGCAGCTATGTACAGCCAGATACGCAGTATTTT. The encoded protein is CASSYVQPDTQYF.

Comment on this clonotype: Its ends do not fully match the called genes, so a read error is possible. As DNA, the CDR3 is TGTGCCAGCAGTTTAGCGACAGGGGAGGAGCGGTACTTC. Translation gives CASSLATGEERYF. The chain uses TRBV27 and TRBJ2-7, with TRBD1 matching 8 bases. Germline V CDR1 and CDR2: MNHEY, SMNVEV (reference sequence). The CDR3 covers 13 residues.

The chain has TRBV7-2 and TRBJ2-6, with no clear D. This CDR3 contains 16 residues. Per germline, CDR1 SGHTA and CDR2 FQGNSA. Trimming shortened V by 0 bases and J by 0 bases, and 6 bases separated the two germline ends. The CDR3: CASSLAPISGANVLTF. The CDR3 DNA sequence: TGTGCCAGCAGCTTAGCGCCCATCTCTGGGGCCAACGTCCTGACTTTC.

V gene TRBV20-1 combines with J gene TRBJ2-5, with TRBD1 as a possible D gene (6 bases). The CDR3 totals 13 residues. Trimming cost V 5 bases and J 5 bases, with 15 bases left between them. Per germline, CDR1 DFQATT and CDR2 SNEGSKA (reference sequence). CDR3 coding DNA: TGCAGTGCTCGACACCCAGGGGTGGAGACCCAGTACTTC. It specifies CSARHPGVETQYF.

This clonotype has a count of ten or more. The chain combines TRBV5-1 with TRBJ1-1, with D uncertain. CDR1 is SGHRS, CDR2 YFSETQ, per germline. The CDR3 runs 15 residues. Trimming removed 0 bases from V and 0 bases from J, with 9 bases in between. DNA for the CDR3: TGCGCCAGCAGCTTGGCGGGCACCGTGAACACTGAAGCTTTCTTT. This sequence encodes CASSLAGTVNTEAFF.

This clonotype has only a few counts. Written as DNA, the CDR3 is TGTGCCAGCAGTGAAGCACGACAGGGTATGGAGGCCAATGAGCAGTTCTTC. This gives the protein CASSEARQGMEANEQFF. This chain uses TRBV2 with TRBJ2-1, with 7 bases fitting TRBD1. Germline loops: CDR1 SNHLY, CDR2 FYNNEI. The CDR3 spans 17 residues. The junction had 11 bases not matched to a gene; V was cut back by 0 bases and J by 6 bases.